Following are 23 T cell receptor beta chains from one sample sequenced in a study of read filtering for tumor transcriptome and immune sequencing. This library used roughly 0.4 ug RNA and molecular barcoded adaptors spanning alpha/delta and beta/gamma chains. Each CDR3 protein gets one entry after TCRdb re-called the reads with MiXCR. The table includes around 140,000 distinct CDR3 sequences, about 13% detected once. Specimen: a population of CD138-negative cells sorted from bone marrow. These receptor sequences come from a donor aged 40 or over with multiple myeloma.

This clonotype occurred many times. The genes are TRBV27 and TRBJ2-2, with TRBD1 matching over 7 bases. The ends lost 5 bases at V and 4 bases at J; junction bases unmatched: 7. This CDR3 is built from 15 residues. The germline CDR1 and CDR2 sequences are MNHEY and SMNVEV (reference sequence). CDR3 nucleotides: TGTGCCAGCAGTAAAACAGGGGTTTCCACCGGGGAGCTGTTTTTT. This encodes CASSKTGVSTGELFF.

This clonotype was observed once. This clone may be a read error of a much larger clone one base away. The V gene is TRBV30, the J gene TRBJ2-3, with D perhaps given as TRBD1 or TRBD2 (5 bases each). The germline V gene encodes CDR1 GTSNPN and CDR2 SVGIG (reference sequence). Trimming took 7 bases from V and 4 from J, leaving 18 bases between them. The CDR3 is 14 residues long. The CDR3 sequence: CALTEGGSADTQYF. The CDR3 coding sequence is TGTGCCTTGACAGAGGGCGGTTCCGCAGATACGCAGTATTTT.

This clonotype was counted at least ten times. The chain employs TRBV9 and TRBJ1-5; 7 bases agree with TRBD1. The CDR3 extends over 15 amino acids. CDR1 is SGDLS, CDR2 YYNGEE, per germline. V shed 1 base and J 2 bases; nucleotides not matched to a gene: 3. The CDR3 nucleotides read TGTGCCAGCAGCGTAAGGGGACAGCGCAATCAGCCCCAGCATTTT. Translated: CASSVRGQRNQPQHF.

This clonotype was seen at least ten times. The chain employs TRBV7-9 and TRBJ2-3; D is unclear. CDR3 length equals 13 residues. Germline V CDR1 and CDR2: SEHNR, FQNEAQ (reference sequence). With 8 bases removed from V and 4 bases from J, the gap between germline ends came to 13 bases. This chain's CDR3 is CASGLDGADTQYF. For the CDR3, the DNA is TGTGCCAGCGGGCTCGATGGGGCAGATACGCAGTATTTT.

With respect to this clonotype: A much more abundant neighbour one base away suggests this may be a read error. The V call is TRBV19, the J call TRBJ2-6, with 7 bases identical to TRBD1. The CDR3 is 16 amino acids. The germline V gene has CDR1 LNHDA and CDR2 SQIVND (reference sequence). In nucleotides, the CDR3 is TGTGCCAGTAGTACAAACAGGGGCTCTGGGGCCAACGTCCTGATTTTC. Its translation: CASSTNRGSGANVLIF.

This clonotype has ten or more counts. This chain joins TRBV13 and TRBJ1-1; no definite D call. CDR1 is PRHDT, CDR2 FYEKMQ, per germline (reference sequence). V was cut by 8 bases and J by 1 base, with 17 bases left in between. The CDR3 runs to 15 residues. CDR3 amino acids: CASGKSGQRNTEAFF. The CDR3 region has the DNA TGTGCCAGCGGCAAGTCAGGCCAGAGGAACACTGAAGCTTTCTTT.

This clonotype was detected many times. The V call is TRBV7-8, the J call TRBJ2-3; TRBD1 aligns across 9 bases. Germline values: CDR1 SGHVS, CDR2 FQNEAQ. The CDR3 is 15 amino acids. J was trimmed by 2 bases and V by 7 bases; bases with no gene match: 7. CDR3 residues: CASTSRDRDTDTQYF. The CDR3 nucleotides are TGTGCCAGCACCTCCCGGGACAGGGACACAGATACGCAGTATTTT.

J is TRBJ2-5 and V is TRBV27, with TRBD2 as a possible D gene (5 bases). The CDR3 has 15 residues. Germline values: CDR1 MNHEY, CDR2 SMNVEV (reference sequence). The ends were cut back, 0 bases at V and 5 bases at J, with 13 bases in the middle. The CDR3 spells CASSLSREPTETQYF. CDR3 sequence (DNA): TGTGCCAGCAGTTTATCGAGGGAGCCAACGGAGACCCAGTACTTC.

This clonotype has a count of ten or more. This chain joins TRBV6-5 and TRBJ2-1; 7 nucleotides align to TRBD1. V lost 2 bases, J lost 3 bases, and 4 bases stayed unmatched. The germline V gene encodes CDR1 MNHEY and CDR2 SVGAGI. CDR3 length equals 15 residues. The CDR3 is CASSYRGQIYNEQFF. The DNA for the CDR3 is TGTGCCAGCAGTTACCGGGGACAGATCTACAATGAGCAGTTCTTC.

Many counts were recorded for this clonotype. CDR3: CSARLAGGAYEQYF. In DNA, the CDR3 is TGCAGTGCTAGATTGGCGGGAGGTGCCTACGAGCAGTACTTC. This chain connects TRBV20-1 to TRBJ2-7, with 8 bases aligning to TRBD2. Unmatched junction bases numbered 5, after V lost 2 bases and J lost 2 bases. The CDR3 covers 14 residues. Germline V gene data show CDR1 as DFQATT and CDR2 as SNEGSKA (reference sequence).

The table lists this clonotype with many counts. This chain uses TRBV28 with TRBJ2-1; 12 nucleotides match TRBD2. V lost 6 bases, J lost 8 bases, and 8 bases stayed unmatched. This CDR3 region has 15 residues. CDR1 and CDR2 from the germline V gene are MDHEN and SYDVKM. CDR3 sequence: CASRVGLAGRDEQFF. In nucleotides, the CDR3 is TGTGCCAGCAGGGTAGGACTAGCGGGACGAGATGAGCAGTTCTTC.

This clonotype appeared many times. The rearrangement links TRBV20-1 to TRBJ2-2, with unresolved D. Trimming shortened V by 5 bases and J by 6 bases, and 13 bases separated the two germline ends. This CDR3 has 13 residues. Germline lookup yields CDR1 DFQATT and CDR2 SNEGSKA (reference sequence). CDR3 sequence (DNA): TGCAGTGCTCTCCCCGTCCGGTCCGGGGAGCTGTTTTTT. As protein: CSALPVRSGELFF.

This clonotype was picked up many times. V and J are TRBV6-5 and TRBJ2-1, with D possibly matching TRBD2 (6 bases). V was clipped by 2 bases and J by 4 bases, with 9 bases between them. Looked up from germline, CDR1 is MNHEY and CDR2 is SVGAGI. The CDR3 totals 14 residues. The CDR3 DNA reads TGTGCCAGCAGTTACCGGGACTCTTACAATGAGCAGTTCTTC. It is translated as CASSYRDSYNEQFF.

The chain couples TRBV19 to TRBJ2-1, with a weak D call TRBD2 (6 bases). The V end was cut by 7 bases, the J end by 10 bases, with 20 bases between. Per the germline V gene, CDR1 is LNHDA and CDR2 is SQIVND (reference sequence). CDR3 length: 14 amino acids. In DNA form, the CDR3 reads TGTGCCAGTACCGTACTAGCTGACTCGGGAGAGCAGTTCTTC. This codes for CASTVLADSGEQFF.

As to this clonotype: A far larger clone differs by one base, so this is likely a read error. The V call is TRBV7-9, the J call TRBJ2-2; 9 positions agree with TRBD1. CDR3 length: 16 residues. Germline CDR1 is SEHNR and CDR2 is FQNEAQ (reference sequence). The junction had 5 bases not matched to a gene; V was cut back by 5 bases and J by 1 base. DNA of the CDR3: TGTGCCAGCAGCCCCTTGGACAGGGGGAACACCGGGGAGCTGTTTTTT. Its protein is CASSPLDRGNTGELFF.

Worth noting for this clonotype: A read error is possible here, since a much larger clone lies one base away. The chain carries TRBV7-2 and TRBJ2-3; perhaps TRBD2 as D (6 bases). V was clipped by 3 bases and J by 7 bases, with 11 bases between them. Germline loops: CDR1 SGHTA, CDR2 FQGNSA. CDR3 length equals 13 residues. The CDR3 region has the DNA TGTGCCAGCAGCTTTCAGGGCGGGAATACGCAGTATTTT. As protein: CASSFQGGNTQYF.

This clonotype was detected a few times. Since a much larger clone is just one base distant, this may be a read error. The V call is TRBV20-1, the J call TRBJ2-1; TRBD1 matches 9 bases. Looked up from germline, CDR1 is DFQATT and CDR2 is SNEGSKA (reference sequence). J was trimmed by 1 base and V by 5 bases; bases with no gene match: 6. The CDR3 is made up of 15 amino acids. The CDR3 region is CSAPPTGGSYNEQFF. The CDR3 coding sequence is TGCAGTGCTCCTCCGACAGGGGGGTCCTACAATGAGCAGTTCTTC.

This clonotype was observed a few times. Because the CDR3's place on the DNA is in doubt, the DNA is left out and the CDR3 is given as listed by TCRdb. The CDR3 sequence: CASSVVGGGAYNERFF. V is TRBV9 and J is TRBJ2-1; the table's D gene call, TRBD1, was not cross checked with the DNA. Germline CDR1 is SGDLS and CDR2 is YYNGEE. The CDR3 sequence runs 16 residues, both termini included.

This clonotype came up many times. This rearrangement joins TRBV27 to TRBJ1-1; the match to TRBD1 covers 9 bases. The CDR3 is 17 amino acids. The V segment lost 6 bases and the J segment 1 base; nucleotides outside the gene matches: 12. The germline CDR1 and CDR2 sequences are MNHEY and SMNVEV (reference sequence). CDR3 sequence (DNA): TGTGCCAGCAGCCGCAATGATGGGACAGGGAGGAACACTGAAGCTTTCTTT. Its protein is CASSRNDGTGRNTEAFF.

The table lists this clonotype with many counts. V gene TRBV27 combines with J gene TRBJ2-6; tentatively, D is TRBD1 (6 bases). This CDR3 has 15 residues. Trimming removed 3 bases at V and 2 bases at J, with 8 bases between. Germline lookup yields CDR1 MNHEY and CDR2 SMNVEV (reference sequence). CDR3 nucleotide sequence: TGTGCCAGCAGTTTCAGGGGACCTGGGGCCAACGTCCTGACTTTC. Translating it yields CASSFRGPGANVLTF. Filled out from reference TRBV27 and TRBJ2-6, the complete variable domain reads EAQVTQNPRYLITVTGKKLTVTCSQNMNHEYMSWYRQDPGLGLRQIYYSMNVEVTDKGDVPEGYKVSRKEKRNFPLILESPSPNQTSLYFCASSFRGPGANVLTFGAGSRLTVL.

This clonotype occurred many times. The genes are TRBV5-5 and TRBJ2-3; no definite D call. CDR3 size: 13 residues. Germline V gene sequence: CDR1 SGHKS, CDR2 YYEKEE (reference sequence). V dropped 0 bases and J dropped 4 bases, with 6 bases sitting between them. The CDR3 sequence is CASSLAPADTQYF. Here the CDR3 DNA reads TGTGCCAGCAGCTTGGCACCCGCAGATACGCAGTATTTT.

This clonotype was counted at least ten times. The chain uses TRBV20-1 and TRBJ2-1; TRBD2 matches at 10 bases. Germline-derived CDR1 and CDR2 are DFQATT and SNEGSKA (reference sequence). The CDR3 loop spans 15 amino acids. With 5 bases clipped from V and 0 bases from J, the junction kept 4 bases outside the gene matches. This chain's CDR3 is CSAFSSGGSYNEQFF. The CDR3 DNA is TGCAGTGCTTTTTCTAGCGGGGGCTCCTACAATGAGCAGTTCTTC.

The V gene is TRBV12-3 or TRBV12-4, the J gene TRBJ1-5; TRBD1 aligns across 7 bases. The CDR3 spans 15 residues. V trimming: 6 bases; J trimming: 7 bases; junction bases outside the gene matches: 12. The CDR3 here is CASSLGQGDGQPQHF. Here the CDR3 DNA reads TGTGCCAGCAGCCTAGGGCAGGGGGATGGCCAGCCCCAGCATTTT.